This TCR beta chain was sequenced during a study of blood T cell repertoires in COVID-19. As for the study in general: COVID-19 samples from acute and convalescent phases originated in the United States, Italy and Spain. T cells, B-cell-depleted T cells, or PBMCs supplied cDNA or gDNA.

This clone was seen once. This CDR3 has 15 amino acids. The V and J ends lost 6 bases and 0 bases respectively, with 13 bases between them. The V gene's germline CDR1 is LNHDA and CDR2 SQIVND (reference sequence). Authors' processing steps: Cell counts per sample came from amplifying reference gene primers. This table comes from immunoSEQ multiplex PCR, and its TCRdb copy is limited to in-frame clones, with some not included. The DNA was the basis for D and trimming; V, J and clone size are from that table. The sample holds roughly 110,000 clones, about 90% seen once. The gene calls are TRBV19 and TRBJ2-3; a weak D match, TRBD2 (5 bases). The receptor's source is a woman aged 45-60 years with acute or convalescent COVID-19. Sequenced sample: peripheral blood. The CDR3 loop is CASRRDYTSTDTQYF. In nucleotides, the CDR3 is TGTGCCAGTAGGAGGGATTACACTAGCACAGATACGCAGTATTTT.